The 23 T cell receptor beta chains given below trace back to one sample, sequenced in a study of spatial heterogeneity in lung cancer (dated by TCRdb to between 2018 and 2020). Library preparation used 5' RACE. TCRdb names NextSeq 500 as the instrument used. Starting from the raw public reads, TCRdb applied fastp trimming at Q25, assembled clones with MiXCR and retained in-frame beta chains. Each CDR3 protein gets just one entry, which takes the most common genes and DNA from the rows behind it. Counted in this sample were more than 50,000 distinct CDR3 sequences; roughly 6.5% of them appeared once. Approximately 2.9% of the sample comes from the top ten. The time point label corresponds to: sample taken at primary tumor resection. For TCR sequencing, whole RNA was extracted from tumor and nontumor lung tissue, or from cryopreserved PBMC samples, and no cell sorting was done. The sample was PBMCs, taken at surgery. The origin of the receptors is a female donor with early-stage non-small cell lung cancer.

In its sample, this clonotype was seen many times. V gene TRBV5-4 combines with J gene TRBJ2-5; 7 nucleotides line up with TRBD2. CDR1 SGHNT and CDR2 YYREEE come from the germline V gene (reference sequence). The CDR3 totals 15 residues. Trimming removed 1 base from V and 1 base from J; junction bases left unmatched: 4. The CDR3, as DNA: TGTGCCAGCAGCTTGAACGGGGGGTTCCAAGAGACCCAGTACTTC. The encoded protein is CASSLNGGFQETQYF.

This clonotype has just a few counts. V and J are TRBV18 and TRBJ2-3; a weak D match, TRBD2 (5 bases). Germline lookup yields CDR1 KGHSH and CDR2 LQKENI. This CDR3 has 16 residues. V lost 0 bases to trimming and J lost 0 bases, with 10 bases between them. Here the CDR3 DNA reads TGTGCCAGCTCACCACCCCGGACGGGAAGCACAGATACGCAGTATTTT. Its protein product is CASSPPRTGSTDTQYF. Drawing the rest from reference TRBV18 and TRBJ2-3, the complete variable domain is NAGVMQNPRHLVRRRGQEARLRCSPMKGHSHVYWYRQLPEEGLKFMVYLQKENIIDESGMPKERFSAEFPKEGPSILRIQQVVRGDSAAYFCASSPPRTGSTDTQYFGPGTRLTVL.

This clonotype appeared many times. The chain joins TRBV5-1 to TRBJ2-7; D may match TRBD1 or TRBD2 (5 bases each). V lost 6 bases to trimming and J lost 2 bases, with 12 bases between them. The CDR3 contains 13 residues. Germline assignment: CDR1 SGHRS and CDR2 YFSETQ. DNA of the CDR3: TGCGCCAGCAACCGGGACGGAGCCTACGAGCAGTACTTC. Its protein is CASNRDGAYEQYF.

This clonotype occurred many times. V is TRBV28 and J is TRBJ1-2, with TRBD1 matching 7 bases. The CDR3 length is 16 residues. Germline V gives CDR1 MDHEN, CDR2 SYDVKM. The V segment lost 6 bases and the J segment 2 bases; nucleotides outside the gene matches: 12. The chain's CDR3 is CASRRQGREMNYGYTF. The CDR3 DNA sequence: TGTGCCAGCAGACGACAGGGAAGGGAAATGAACTATGGCTACACCTTC.

The sample holds a few counts of this clonotype. The rearrangement uses TRBV4-2 and TRBJ2-3, with D perhaps given as TRBD1 or TRBD2 (5 bases each). This CDR3 region has 19 residues. V gave up 0 bases and J gave up 2 bases, with 21 bases separating them. Per the germline V gene, CDR1 is LGHNA and CDR2 is YNFKEQ. The CDR3 DNA is TGTGCCAGCAGCCAAGAGGGGACGGGGTTTGAGGGATTCACAGATACGCAGTATTTT. Its protein is CASSQEGTGFEGFTDTQYF.

This clonotype came up many times. The genes are TRBV7-9 and TRBJ2-1; D ambiguous. V dropped 1 base and J dropped 8 bases, with 6 bases sitting between them. Germline assignment: CDR1 SEHNR and CDR2 FQNEAQ (reference sequence). The CDR3 length is 12 residues. The CDR3 is CASSLVGDEQFF. The CDR3 region has the DNA TGTGCCAGCAGCTTAGTTGGGGATGAGCAGTTCTTC.

This clonotype showed up many times. The chain recombines TRBV4-2 with TRBJ1-2; 9 nucleotides line up with TRBD1. Germline loops: CDR1 LGHNA, CDR2 YNFKEQ. The CDR3 contains 16 residues. J gave up 8 bases and V 3 bases, and 13 bases lay outside the gene matches. In nucleotides, the CDR3 is TGTGCCAGCAGCCAGAGCGAAGGACAGGGGCCGAGGGGCTACACCTTC. It yields the protein CASSQSEGQGPRGYTF.

This clonotype has at least ten counts. This chain uses TRBV29-1 with TRBJ1-1; D ambiguous. The V gene lost 1 base and the J gene lost 11 bases, with 11 bases spanning the gap. Germline assignment: CDR1 SQVTM and CDR2 ANQGSEA. The CDR3 sequence is 11 residues long. The CDR3: CSVEVWPTAFF. CDR3 in DNA: TGCAGCGTTGAAGTGTGGCCTACGGCTTTCTTT. The variable domain in full, completed from reference TRBV29-1 and TRBJ1-1, reads SAVISQKPSRDICQRGTSLTIQCQVDSQVTMMFWYRQQPGQSLTLIATANQGSEATYESGFVIDKFPISRPNLTFSTLTVSNMSPEDSSIYLCSVEVWPTAFFGQGTRLTVV.

This clonotype appeared many times. This chain links TRBV7-8 with TRBJ2-1; no reliable D call. From germline, CDR1 is SGHVS and CDR2 FQNEAQ. This CDR3 comprises 14 residues. V gave up 1 base and J gave up 3 bases, with 7 bases separating them. CDR3 in DNA: TGTGCCAGCAGCTTAGTTGGGCTCTACAATGAGCAGTTCTTC. It yields the protein CASSLVGLYNEQFF. The full variable domain, with the rest looked up from reference TRBV7-8 and TRBJ2-1, is GAGVSQSPRYKVAKRGQDVALRCDPISGHVSLFWYQQALGQGPEFLTYFQNEAQLDKSGLPSDRFFAERPEGSVSTLKIQRTQQEDSAVYLCASSLVGLYNEQFFGPGTRLTVL.

This clonotype was observed a handful of times. This rearrangement joins TRBV28 to TRBJ2-7; TRBD1 matches 8 bases. J was trimmed by 2 bases and V by 7 bases; bases with no gene match: 16. Germline V lookup: CDR1 MDHEN, CDR2 SYDVKM. The CDR3 is 17 amino acids. As DNA, the CDR3 is TGTGCCAGCAATGCTTACTGGGCGGGGACAGGAGCCTACGAGCAGTACTTC. Residues: CASNAYWAGTGAYEQYF.

This chain joins TRBV7-2 and TRBJ1-1; D might be TRBD1 (6 bases). Germline V gene data show CDR1 as SGHTA and CDR2 as FQGNSA. There are 14 residues in the CDR3. Trimming cost V 5 bases and J 4 bases, with 14 bases left between them. The CDR3 spells CASSRQGRATEAFF. In nucleotides, the CDR3 is TGTGCCAGCAGCCGTCAGGGGAGGGCCACTGAAGCTTTCTTT.

This sequence joins TRBV7-9 and TRBJ2-3; no firm D call. Germline CDR1 SEHNR, CDR2 FQNEAQ (reference sequence). Trimming left V 7 bases short and J 3 bases short, with 11 bases between. This CDR3 is built from 13 residues. The CDR3 nucleotides read TGTGCCAGCAAACGGAGCGTAACAGATACGCAGTATTTT. Its protein is CASKRSVTDTQYF.

With respect to this clonotype: A read error may be the cause here, since a much bigger clone is one base away. The CDR3 sequence is CAIRERLGEQFF. The CDR3 DNA reads as TGTGCCATCAGAGAGAGGTTAGGGGAGCAGTTCTTC. The rearrangement links TRBV10-3 to TRBJ2-1; no firm D call. This CDR3 contains 12 residues. The V end lost 6 bases, the J end lost 10 bases, and 13 bases lay between the germline ends. CDR1 ENHRY and CDR2 SYGVKD come from the germline V gene.

This chain joins TRBV2 and TRBJ1-1; D is unresolved. Germline CDR1 and CDR2: SNHLY and FYNNEI. The length of the CDR3 is 16 residues. Trimming pared 9 bases from V and 2 bases from J, leaving 22 bases between. The CDR3 reads CASQRSLGEGNTEAFF. As DNA, the CDR3 is TGTGCCAGTCAACGGAGCCTGGGAGAGGGTAACACTGAAGCTTTCTTT.

This clonotype was recorded many times. The chain recombines TRBV9 with TRBJ2-1; D is uncertain. The V end lost 7 bases, the J end lost 4 bases, and 12 bases lay between the germline ends. CDR1 SGDLS and CDR2 YYNGEE come from the germline V gene. The CDR3 extends over 13 amino acids. As DNA, the CDR3 is TGTGCCAGCGGCCAAGGGCCTTACAATGAGCAGTTCTTC. Its protein product is CASGQGPYNEQFF.

The chain has TRBV7-9 and TRBJ2-5, with TRBD2 matching 8 bases. The V gene end was trimmed by 5 bases and the J gene end by 4 bases; junction bases not matched to a gene: 18. This CDR3 contains 18 residues. The germline V gene has CDR1 SEHNR and CDR2 FQNEAQ (reference sequence). The CDR3 spells CASSPGRVAGFGRETQYF. Written as DNA, the CDR3 is TGTGCCAGCAGCCCCGGCAGGGTAGCGGGGTTCGGGCGAGAGACCCAGTACTTC.

This clonotype was recorded at least ten times. The rearrangement uses TRBV29-1 and TRBJ2-6; D ambiguous. CDR1 and CDR2 (germline): SQVTM, ANQGSEA. V was clipped by 7 bases and J by 2 bases, with 12 bases between them. The CDR3 is made up of 14 amino acids. Here the CDR3 DNA reads TGCAGCGCTCAGACTGGCGCTGGGGCCAACGTCCTGACTTTC. Its protein product is CSAQTGAGANVLTF.

Ten or more counts support this clonotype. The chain is built from TRBV9 and TRBJ2-7; D may match TRBD1 or TRBD2 (5 bases each). Germline-derived CDR1 and CDR2 are SGDLS and YYNGEE. The CDR3 totals 15 residues. V was pared by 3 bases and J by 3 bases, with 16 bases between. CDR3 in amino acids: CASSGGPTVNYEQYF. The CDR3 DNA sequence: TGTGCCAGCAGCGGGGGACCGACAGTAAACTACGAGCAGTACTTC. Full variable domain (outside the CDR3, taken from reference TRBV9 and TRBJ2-7): DSGVTQTPKHLITATGQRVTLRCSPRSGDLSVYWYQQSLDQGLQFLIQYYNGEERAKGNILERFSAQQFPDLHSELNLSSLELGDSALYFCASSGGPTVNYEQYFGPGTRLTVT.

The gene calls are TRBV6-2 or TRBV6-3 and TRBJ2-2, with 7 bases fitting TRBD1. CDR1 is MNHEY and CDR2 is SVGEGT in the germline V gene. The CDR3 runs to 15 residues. The J segment lost 2 bases and the V segment lost 6 bases, leaving 6 bases of the junction unmatched. CDR3: CASRPNRGNTGELFF. DNA for the CDR3: TGTGCCAGCAGACCCAACAGGGGAAACACCGGGGAGCTGTTTTTT.

The V and J genes are TRBV20-1 and TRBJ2-7; weak D call: TRBD1 (6 bases). CDR1 is DFQATT and CDR2 is SNEGSKA in the germline V gene (reference sequence). Trimming stripped 2 bases from V and 1 base from J, with 12 bases between. The CDR3 spans 14 residues. In nucleotides, the CDR3 is TGCAGTGCTAGAACAGGGTTTCTTTCCTACGAGCAGTACTTC. This gives the protein CSARTGFLSYEQYF.

This clonotype was observed many times. The V gene is TRBV21-1, the J gene TRBJ1-2. TRBV21-1 is a documented pseudogene. The CDR3 loop spans 13 amino acids. This CDR3 is CASTRAPNYGYTF. The CDR3 region has the DNA TGTGCCAGCACCAGGGCCCCTAACTATGGCTACACCTTC.

This clonotype was seen ten or more times. V gene TRBV2 combines with J gene TRBJ2-2, with 9 bases that match TRBD2. The germline CDR1 and CDR2 sequences are SNHLY and FYNNEI. The CDR3 length is 15 residues. Trimming at V came to 6 bases and at J to 8 bases, leaving 10 bases not matched to a gene. The CDR3 region has the DNA TGTGCCAGCAGCGAGACTAGCGGTTCCAGGGGGGAGCTGTTTTTT. It yields the protein CASSETSGSRGELFF.

There are many counts of this clonotype. CDR3 residues: CASSVSSGGAPYEQYF. In nucleotides, the CDR3 is TGTGCCAGCAGCGTATCCAGCGGGGGGGCCCCCTACGAGCAGTACTTC. The chain links TRBV9 to TRBJ2-7, with TRBD2 matching over 10 bases. The V gene's germline CDR1 is SGDLS and CDR2 YYNGEE. The CDR3 is made up of 16 amino acids. The V gene end was trimmed by 1 base and the J gene end by 2 bases; junction bases not matched to a gene: 6.